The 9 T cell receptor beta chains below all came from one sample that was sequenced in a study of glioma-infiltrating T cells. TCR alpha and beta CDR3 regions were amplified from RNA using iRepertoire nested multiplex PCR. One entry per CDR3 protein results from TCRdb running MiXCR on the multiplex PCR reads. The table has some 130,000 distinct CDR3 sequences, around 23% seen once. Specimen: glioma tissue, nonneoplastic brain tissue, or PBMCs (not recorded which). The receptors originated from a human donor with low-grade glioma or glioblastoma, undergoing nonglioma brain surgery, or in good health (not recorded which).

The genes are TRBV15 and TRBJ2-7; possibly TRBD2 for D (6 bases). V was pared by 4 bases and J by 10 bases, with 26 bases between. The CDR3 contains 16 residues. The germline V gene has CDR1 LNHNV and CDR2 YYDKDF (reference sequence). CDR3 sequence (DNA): TGTGCCACCAGCATTTTTTCACTAGCCCCCCAAGAGACCCAGTACGTC. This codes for CATSIFSLAPQETQYV.

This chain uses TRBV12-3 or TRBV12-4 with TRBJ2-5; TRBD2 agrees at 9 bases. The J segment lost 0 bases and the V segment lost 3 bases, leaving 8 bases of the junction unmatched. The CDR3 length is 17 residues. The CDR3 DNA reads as TGTGCCAGCAGTTTTGGGAGGACTAGCGATTACCAAGAGACCCAGTACTTC. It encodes CASSFGRTSDYQETQYF.

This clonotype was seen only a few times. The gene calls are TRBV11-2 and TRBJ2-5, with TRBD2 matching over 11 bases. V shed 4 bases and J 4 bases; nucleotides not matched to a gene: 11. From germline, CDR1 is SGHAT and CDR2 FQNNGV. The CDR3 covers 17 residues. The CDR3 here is CASSSPGLAGGRETQYF. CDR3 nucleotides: TGTGCCAGCAGCTCCCCGGGGTTAGCGGGGGGGCGAGAGACCCAGTACTTC.

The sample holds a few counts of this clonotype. The CDR3 loop reads CASSLSSSEAFF. CDR3 coding DNA: TGTGCCAGCAGCTTATCTTCAAGTGAAGCTTTCTTT. This chain uses TRBV7-9 with TRBJ1-1; D remains unclear. CDR1 is SEHNR and CDR2 is FQNEAQ in the germline V gene (reference sequence). The V end lost 2 bases, the J end lost 7 bases, and 8 bases lay between the germline ends. This CDR3 is 12 amino acids long.

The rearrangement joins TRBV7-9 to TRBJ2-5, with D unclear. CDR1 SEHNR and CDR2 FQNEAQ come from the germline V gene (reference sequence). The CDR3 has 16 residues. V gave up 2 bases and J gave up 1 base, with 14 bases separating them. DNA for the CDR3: TGTGCCAGCAGCTTATGGCTAGGAACAGTCCAAGAGACCCAGTACTTC. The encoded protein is CASSLWLGTVQETQYF.

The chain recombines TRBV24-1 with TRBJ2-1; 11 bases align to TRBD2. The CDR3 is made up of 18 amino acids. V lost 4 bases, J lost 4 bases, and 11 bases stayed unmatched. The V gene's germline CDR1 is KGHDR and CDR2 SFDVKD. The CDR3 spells CATSDPGPLAGEYNEQFF. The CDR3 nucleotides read TGTGCCACCAGTGACCCCGGCCCACTAGCGGGGGAGTACAATGAGCAGTTCTTC.

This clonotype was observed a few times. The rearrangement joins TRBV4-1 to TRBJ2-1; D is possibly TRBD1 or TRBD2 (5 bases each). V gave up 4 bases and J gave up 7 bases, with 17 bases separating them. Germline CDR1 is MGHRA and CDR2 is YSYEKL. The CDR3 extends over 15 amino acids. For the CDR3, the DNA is TGCGCCAGCAGCCGCATGCCGGGACCAACTAATGAGCAGTTCTTC. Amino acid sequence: CASSRMPGPTNEQFF.

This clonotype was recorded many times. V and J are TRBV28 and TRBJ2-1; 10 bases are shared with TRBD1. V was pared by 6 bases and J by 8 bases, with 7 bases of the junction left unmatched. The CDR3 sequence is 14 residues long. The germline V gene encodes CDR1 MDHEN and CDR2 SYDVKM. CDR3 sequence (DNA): TGTGCCAGCAGCCATGACAGGGGGCGCGATGAGCAGTTCTTC. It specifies CASSHDRGRDEQFF.

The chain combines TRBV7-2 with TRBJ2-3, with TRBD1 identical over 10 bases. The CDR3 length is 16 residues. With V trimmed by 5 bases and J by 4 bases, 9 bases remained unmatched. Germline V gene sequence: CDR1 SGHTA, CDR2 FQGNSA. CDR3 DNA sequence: TGTGCCAGCAGCCCCCGACAGGGGGCTATGCCAGATACGCAGTATTTT. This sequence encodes CASSPRQGAMPDTQYF.